These 25 T cell receptor beta chains were all obtained from the same sample, sequenced in a study of blood T cell repertoires in COVID-19. Assay used: immunoSEQ multiplex PCR; TCRdb lists only in-frame clones, some missing. In the table there are 250,000 to 400,000 clones, roughly 90% of which are singletons. The sample consisted of peripheral blood. The receptors originated from a woman aged 30 to 39 with COVID-19, enrolled during active disease.

CDR3 amino acids: CASSLQGANYGYTF. The DNA of the CDR3 is TGTGCCAGCAGTTTACAGGGCGCTAACTATGGCTACACCTTC. V usage is TRBV28 and J usage is TRBJ1-2; a weak D match, TRBD1 (5 bases). This CDR3 spans 14 amino acids. Germline CDR1 reads MDHEN; CDR2 reads SYDVKM. V shed 2 bases and J shed 0 bases, with 7 bases lying between them.

This clone was recorded only once. The V and J genes are TRBV28 and TRBJ1-1; D unclear. V was pared by 8 bases and J by 7 bases, with 11 bases between. The V gene's germline CDR1 is MDHEN and CDR2 SYDVKM. The CDR3 contains 11 residues. CDR3 in DNA: TGTGCCAGCCTAACCGACTTTGAAGCTTTCTTT. Translating it yields CASLTDFEAFF.

The chain recombines TRBV6-1 with TRBJ1-3, with 7 bases identical to TRBD1. CDR1 is MNHNS, CDR2 SASEGT, per germline. The V segment lost 1 base and the J segment 0 bases; nucleotides outside the gene matches: 9. The CDR3 totals 18 residues. Written as DNA, the CDR3 is TGTGCCAGCAGTGAAGATTTTTACAGGGGCTCCTCTGGAAACACCATATATTTT. Translating it yields CASSEDFYRGSSGNTIYF.

Only a few counts were recorded for this clone. The V and J genes are TRBV27 and TRBJ1-1, with 8 bases aligning to TRBD1. Trimming cost V 3 bases and J 5 bases; bases outside gene matches: 5. From germline, CDR1 is MNHEY and CDR2 SMNVEV (reference sequence). This CDR3 contains 14 residues. The chain's CDR3 is CASSFHRGVTEAFF. The CDR3 coding sequence is TGTGCCAGCAGTTTTCACAGGGGGGTGACTGAAGCTTTCTTT.

The chain uses TRBV5-6 and TRBJ2-2, with TRBD2 matching 8 bases. Trimming at V came to 3 bases and at J to 4 bases, leaving 8 bases not matched to a gene. CDR3 length: 16 residues. Germline V lookup: CDR1 SGHDT, CDR2 YYEEEE. The CDR3 nucleotides read TGTGCCAGCAGCTATCACGGACTAGCCCCCACCGGGGAGCTGTTTTTT. Amino acid sequence: CASSYHGLAPTGELFF.

A few counts support this clone. The genes are TRBV2 and TRBJ1-5, with 8 bases aligning to TRBD1. V was pared by 8 bases and J by 3 bases, with 9 bases of the junction left unmatched. The CDR3 spans 15 residues. Germline V CDR1 and CDR2: SNHLY, FYNNEI. In DNA form, the CDR3 reads TGTGCCAGCGCAACCGACAGGGGTCACAATCAGCCCCAGCATTTT. Translation: CASATDRGHNQPQHF.

The chain carries TRBV7-9 and TRBJ2-7; no clear D. V was pared by 1 base and J by 6 bases, with 10 bases between. The CDR3 sequence is 13 residues long. Germline CDR1 and CDR2: SEHNR and FQNEAQ (reference sequence). CDR3 sequence (DNA): TGTGCCAGCAGCTTAGGGCCATCTCCCGAGCAGTACTTC. Protein product: CASSLGPSPEQYF.

This rearrangement joins TRBV15 to TRBJ2-1, with no clear D. The V gene's germline CDR1 is LNHNV and CDR2 YYDKDF (reference sequence). V lost 5 bases, J lost 5 bases, and 10 bases lay in between. The CDR3 totals 13 residues. As DNA, the CDR3 is TGTGCCACCAGCCTATCTGGTAACAATGAGCAGTTCTTC. Translated, it gives CATSLSGNNEQFF. The entire variable domain, with the rest obtained from reference TRBV15 and TRBJ2-1, is as follows: DAMVIQNPRYQVTQFGKPVTLSCSQTLNHNVMYWYQQKSSQAPKLLFHYYDKDFNNEADTPDNFQSRRPNTSFCFLDIRSPGLGDTAMYLCATSLSGNNEQFFGPGTRLTVL.

The CDR3 here is CASSISLGQNTEAFF. The CDR3 DNA sequence: TGTGCCAGTAGTATTTCGCTGGGGCAGAACACTGAAGCTTTCTTT. This chain connects TRBV19 to TRBJ1-1; a weak D match, TRBD1 (5 bases). The CDR3 sequence is 15 residues long. CDR1 and CDR2 (germline): LNHDA, SQIVND (reference sequence). Trimming left V 3 bases short and J 1 base short, with 12 bases between.

The rearrangement joins TRBV30 to TRBJ1-5; perhaps TRBD1 as D (5 bases). The CDR3 loop spans 15 amino acids. With 1 base removed from V and 3 bases from J, the gap between germline ends came to 13 bases. CDR1 and CDR2 from the germline V gene are GTSNPN and SVGIG (reference sequence). Here the CDR3 DNA reads TGTGCCTGGAGTGGATTCGACAGAAACAATCAGCCCCAGCATTTT. Its translation: CAWSGFDRNNQPQHF.

The chain carries TRBV11-2 and TRBJ2-3; 7 bases match TRBD1. Germline trimming cut 3 bases from V and 5 bases from J; bases unmatched to any gene: 14. The length of the CDR3 is 17 residues. CDR1 and CDR2 from the germline V gene are SGHAT and FQNNGV. Written as DNA, the CDR3 is TGTGCCAGCAGCTTCGAAATCCAGACAGGGATAGGAGATACGCAGTATTTT. Translated: CASSFEIQTGIGDTQYF. The full variable domain, rest sourced from reference TRBV11-2 and TRBJ2-3, is EAGVAQSPRYKIIEKRQSVAFWCNPISGHATLYWYQQILGQGPKLLIQFQNNGVVDDSQLPKDRFSAERLKGVDSTLKIQPAKLEDSAVYLCASSFEIQTGIGDTQYFGPGTRLTVL.

The chain has TRBV25-1 and TRBJ1-2; TRBD1 is a possible D gene (6 bases). The V gene's germline CDR1 is MGHDK and CDR2 SYGVNS. This CDR3 contains 15 residues. Trimming pared 2 bases from V and 4 bases from J, leaving 14 bases between. CDR3 nucleotide sequence: TGTGCCAGCAGTGAACCTGGGGCAGGGGTCTATGGCTACACCTTC. As protein: CASSEPGAGVYGYTF.

This rearrangement joins TRBV10-1 to TRBJ1-2; D is ambiguous. There are 11 residues in the CDR3. Trimming took 9 bases from V and 3 from J, leaving 8 bases between them. Germline V CDR1 and CDR2: WNHNN, SYGVQD (reference sequence). The CDR3 DNA is TGCGCCAGGAACAGTGACTATGGCTACACCTTC. Translated: CARNSDYGYTF.

This CDR3 is CASSLSPGHQRSGNTIYF. The CDR3 nucleotides read TGCGCCAGCAGCTTGTCCCCGGGACACCAACGCTCTGGAAACACCATATATTTT. The gene calls are TRBV5-1 and TRBJ1-3; perhaps TRBD1 as D (6 bases). Germline values: CDR1 SGHRS, CDR2 YFSETQ. CDR3 size: 18 residues. The ends were cut back, 1 base at V and 0 bases at J, with 17 bases in the middle.

The chain uses TRBV19 and TRBJ1-2; perhaps TRBD1 as D (6 bases). V was trimmed by 4 bases and J by 7 bases, leaving 16 bases between them. CDR1 is LNHDA, CDR2 SQIVND, per germline (reference sequence). The CDR3 length is 14 residues. DNA of the CDR3: TGTGCCAGTAGTACTGACAGGCTGACTACTGGCTACACCTTC. This codes for CASSTDRLTTGYTF.

The rearrangement joins TRBV28 to TRBJ1-2; TRBD1 matches 10 bases. The germline gives CDR1 MDHEN, CDR2 SYDVKM. With 3 bases clipped from V and 8 bases from J, the junction kept 9 bases outside the gene matches. This CDR3 has 15 residues. The CDR3 DNA sequence: TGTGCCAGCAGTTTCCCCGGGACAGGGGCAGGGGGCTACACCTTC. This codes for CASSFPGTGAGGYTF.

The chain joins TRBV19 to TRBJ2-5; 11 nucleotides align to TRBD2. With 4 bases clipped from V and 4 bases from J, the junction kept 8 bases outside the gene matches. Germline V lookup: CDR1 LNHDA, CDR2 SQIVND (reference sequence). The CDR3 runs to 16 residues. CDR3 sequence reads: CASSTLAGGGLETQYF. In nucleotides, the CDR3 is TGTGCCAGTAGTACCCTAGCGGGAGGTGGGTTAGAGACCCAGTACTTC.

The chain links TRBV28 to TRBJ1-2; possibly TRBD1 for D (6 bases). The CDR3 has 12 residues. V lost 4 bases and J 8 bases, leaving 11 bases between the germline ends. Germline V gene sequence: CDR1 MDHEN, CDR2 SYDVKM. CDR3 in amino acids: CASSSQGSGYTF. The CDR3 DNA is TGTGCCAGCAGTTCACAGGGTTCGGGCTACACCTTC.

The V gene is TRBV7-2, the J gene TRBJ2-5; 9 bases are shared with TRBD1. Trimming removed 4 bases from V and 5 bases from J; junction bases left unmatched: 5. Germline CDR1 and CDR2: SGHTA and FQGNSA. This CDR3 region has 14 residues. The CDR3 is CASSSNRGLETQYF. For the CDR3, the DNA is TGTGCCAGCAGCTCCAACAGGGGGCTGGAGACCCAGTACTTC.

This clone was seen just once. This rearrangement joins TRBV28 to TRBJ1-2; tentative D call: TRBD1 (6 bases). Trimming stripped 7 bases from V and 3 bases from J, with 12 bases between. CDR3 length: 13 amino acids. The germline CDR1 and CDR2 sequences are MDHEN and SYDVKM. This chain's CDR3 is CASKSGQHYGYTF. The CDR3 coding sequence is TGTGCCAGCAAGTCTGGACAGCACTATGGCTACACCTTC.

CDR3 DNA: TGCGCCAGCAGCTTGGATCACAGGGGGAACACTGAAGCTTTCTTT. This codes for CASSLDHRGNTEAFF. V usage is TRBV5-1 and J usage is TRBJ1-1; 7 bases align to TRBD1. Germline-derived CDR1 and CDR2 are SGHRS and YFSETQ. V dropped 0 bases and J dropped 1; count of bases not matched to a gene: 3. This CDR3 is 15 amino acids long.

V gene TRBV11-2 combines with J gene TRBJ2-3; 8 bases line up with TRBD2. The germline V gene has CDR1 SGHAT and CDR2 FQNNGV. V lost 5 bases to trimming and J lost 2 bases; unmatched junction nucleotides: 6. The CDR3 is 15 residues long. As DNA, the CDR3 is TGTGCCAGCAGCGTGAGCGGGAGTACCACAGATACGCAGTATTTT. Encoded protein: CASSVSGSTTDTQYF.

The gene calls are TRBV7-3 and TRBJ1-1, with TRBD1 matching over 9 bases. The CDR3 extends over 16 amino acids. Unmatched junction bases numbered 11, after V lost 5 bases and J lost 4 bases. Germline assignment: CDR1 SGHTA and CDR2 FQGTGA. The CDR3 DNA sequence: TGTGCCAGCAGCCTTCGACAGGGGGAGGTGAGCACTGAAGCTTTCTTT. Its translation is CASSLRQGEVSTEAFF. Full variable domain (rest looked up from reference TRBV7-3 and TRBJ1-1): GAGVSQTPSNKVTEKGKYVELRCDPISGHTALYWYRQSLGQGPEFLIYFQGTGAADDSGLPNDRFFAVRPEGSVSTLKIQRTERGDSAVYLCASSLRQGEVSTEAFFGQGTRLTVV.

DNA for the CDR3: TGTGCCAGTAGTATCAGGGATCTCCAGCCCCAGCATTTT. This codes for CASSIRDLQPQHF. The gene calls are TRBV19 and TRBJ1-5; D perhaps matches TRBD1 (5 bases). The V and J ends lost 3 bases and 7 bases respectively, with 10 bases between them. From germline, CDR1 is LNHDA and CDR2 SQIVND (reference sequence). The CDR3 is 13 residues long.

This chain uses TRBV24-1 with TRBJ1-2, with 10 bases fitting TRBD1. CDR3 length: 13 amino acids. Germline CDR1 and CDR2: KGHDR and SFDVKD. With V trimmed by 4 bases and J by 8 bases, 3 bases remained unmatched. CDR3 bases: TGTGCCACCAGTGACGGGACAGGGGTCGGCTACACCTTC. This encodes CATSDGTGVGYTF.